This record covers a single T cell receptor beta chain. Its antigen target is currently unknown. Nothing much larger sits one base from this clone, and base qualities are not available. This entry belongs to a study of blood T cell repertoires in COVID-19 (dated by TCRdb to 2018 to 2020). Describing the broader study: Collaborator samples came from the United States, Italy and Spain and covered acute and convalescent phases of COVID-19. Samples were obtained from the ongoing ImmuneRACE study (first 160 participants) and from 1,254 subjects provided by 6 global collaborators. A de-identified subject ID, COVID-19 status, age in years and sex were almost always included in the sample metadata. The repertoires were released in a freely available public database intended as a resource for research on the immune response to SARS-CoV-2. Where available, HLA class I and class II types were taken from metadata supplied by the sample provider and were not determined by assay-based typing. Subjects who had been exposed to COVID-19, were actively infected with it, or had recovered from it provided the deeply sampled blood TCRbeta repertoires that made up the dataset. The prospective study material was composed of cDNA or gDNA derived from T cells, B-cell-depleted T cells, or PBMCs. The investigation overall reported the following: How much clinical and demographic metadata was included differed by source and by participant, and the metadata was provided uncurated.

One collaborating source in Seattle enrolled patients during active infection and followed them longitudinally through the course of disease. Each collaborating institution followed its own protocols to collect whole blood in K2EDTA tubes. For TCRbeta analysis, collaborators shipped samples in one of three forms: frozen whole blood, isolated PBMCs, or DNA extracted from either of those sample types. The CDR3 holds 15 amino acids from the cysteine to the phenylalanine. The sequence is cut down to CDR3 DNA, 45 bases in frame from base 1. The germline V gene supplies CDR1 LGHNA and CDR2 YNFKEQ. V is clipped by 0 bases and J by 3 bases, and the sequence between their germline boundaries is 12 bases long. The immunoSEQ Assay, a bias-controlled multiplex PCR, was used to amplify TCRbeta CDR3 regions from genomic DNA. The original pipeline was this. The number of nucleated cells in each sample was estimated from the amplification of reference gene primers within the assay. To quantify the absolute abundance of each unique TCRbeta CDR3 rearrangement, sequence reads were collapsed and filtered. For each sample, productive Simpson clonality was calculated by taking the square root of Simpson's diversity index across productive rearrangements. Entries here come from immuneACCESS through TCRdb and include only in-frame sequences with V and J called. Some clones fail to appear in such tables; in the studies checked, an unresolved V gene covers under half of the shortfall, and the cause of the remainder is unknown. Clonal size and the V and J genes are those of that table, whereas D and trimming came from the DNA. In all, the sample holds hundreds of thousands of clones, and more than 70% of those were seen once. The ten largest clones take up 2.5% to 3.5% of the sample.

Specimen: peripheral blood. This TCR was recovered from a woman aged 30 to 39 with COVID-19, enrolled during active disease. The V and J segments used are TRBV4-2 and TRBJ2-7, with a weak D call of TRBD1 (7 bases match). The DNA is TGTGCCAGCAGCCAAGATGGGGGGACAGACTACGAGCAGTACTTC. Translated, it gives CASSQDGGTDYEQYF.